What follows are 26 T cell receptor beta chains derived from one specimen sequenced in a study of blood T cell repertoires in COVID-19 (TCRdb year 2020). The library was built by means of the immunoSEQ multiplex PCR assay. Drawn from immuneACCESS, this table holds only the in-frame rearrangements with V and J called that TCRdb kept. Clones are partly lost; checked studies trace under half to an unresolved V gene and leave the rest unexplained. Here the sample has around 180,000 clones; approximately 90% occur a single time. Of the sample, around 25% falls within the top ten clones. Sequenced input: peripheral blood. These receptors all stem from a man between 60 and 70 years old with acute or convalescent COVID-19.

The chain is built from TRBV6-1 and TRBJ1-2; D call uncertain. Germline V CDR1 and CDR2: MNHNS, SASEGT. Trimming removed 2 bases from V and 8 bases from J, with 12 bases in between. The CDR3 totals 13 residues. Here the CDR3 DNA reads TGTGCCAGCAGTGAATGGGAGGAAAAGGGCTACACCTTC. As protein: CASSEWEEKGYTF.

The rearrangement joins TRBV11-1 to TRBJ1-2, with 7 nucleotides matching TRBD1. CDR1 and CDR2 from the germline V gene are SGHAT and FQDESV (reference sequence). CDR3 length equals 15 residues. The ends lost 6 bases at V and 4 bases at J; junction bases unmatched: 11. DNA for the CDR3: TGTGCCAGCAGACGGGGACAGCCTACAAGCTATGGCTACACCTTC. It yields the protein CASRRGQPTSYGYTF.

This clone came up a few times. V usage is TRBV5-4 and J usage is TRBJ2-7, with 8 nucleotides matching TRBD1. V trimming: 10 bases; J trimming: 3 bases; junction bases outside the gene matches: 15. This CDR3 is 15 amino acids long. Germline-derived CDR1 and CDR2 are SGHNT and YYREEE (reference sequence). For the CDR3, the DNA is TGTGCCTACAAGGAATGGGGGGACAGGATCTACGAGCAGTACGTC. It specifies CAYKEWGDRIYEQYV.

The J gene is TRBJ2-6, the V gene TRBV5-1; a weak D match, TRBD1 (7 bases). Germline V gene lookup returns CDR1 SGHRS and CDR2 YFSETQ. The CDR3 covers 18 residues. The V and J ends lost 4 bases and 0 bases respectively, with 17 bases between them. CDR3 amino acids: CASSLTGDLSSGANVLTF. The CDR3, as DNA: TGCGCCAGCAGCCTTACAGGGGACTTAAGCTCTGGGGCCAACGTCCTGACTTTC.

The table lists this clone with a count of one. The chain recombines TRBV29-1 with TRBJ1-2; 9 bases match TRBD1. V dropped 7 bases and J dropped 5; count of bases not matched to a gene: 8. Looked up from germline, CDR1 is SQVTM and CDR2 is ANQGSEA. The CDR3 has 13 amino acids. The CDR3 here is CSAEDRGGYGYTF. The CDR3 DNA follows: TGCAGCGCCGAGGACAGGGGAGGGTATGGCTACACCTTC.

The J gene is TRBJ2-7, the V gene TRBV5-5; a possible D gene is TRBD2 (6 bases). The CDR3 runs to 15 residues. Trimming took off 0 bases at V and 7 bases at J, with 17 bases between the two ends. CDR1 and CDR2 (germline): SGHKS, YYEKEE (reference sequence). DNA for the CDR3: TGTGCCAGCAGCTTGGAACCGCTAGCGTTGTGGGAGCAGTACTTC. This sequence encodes CASSLEPLALWEQYF.

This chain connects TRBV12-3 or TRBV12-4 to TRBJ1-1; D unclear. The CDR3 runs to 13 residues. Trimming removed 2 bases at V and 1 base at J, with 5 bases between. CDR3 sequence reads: CASSLRENTEAFF. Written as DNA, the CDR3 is TGTGCCAGCAGTTTAAGAGAGAACACTGAAGCTTTCTTT.

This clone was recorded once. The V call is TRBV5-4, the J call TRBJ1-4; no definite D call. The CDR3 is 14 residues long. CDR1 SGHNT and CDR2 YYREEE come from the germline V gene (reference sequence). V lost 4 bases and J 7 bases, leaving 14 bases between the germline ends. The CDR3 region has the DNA TGTGCCAGCAGCCGGGGTGGGCCATCTGAAAAACTGTTTTTT. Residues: CASSRGGPSEKLFF.

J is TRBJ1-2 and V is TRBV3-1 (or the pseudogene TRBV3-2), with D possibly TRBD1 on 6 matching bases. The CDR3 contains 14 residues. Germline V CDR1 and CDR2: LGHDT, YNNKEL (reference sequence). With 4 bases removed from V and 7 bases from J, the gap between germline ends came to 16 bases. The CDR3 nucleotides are TGTGCCAGCAGCCTTCCGGGAGGGGGTGTTGGCTACACCTTC. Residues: CASSLPGGGVGYTF.

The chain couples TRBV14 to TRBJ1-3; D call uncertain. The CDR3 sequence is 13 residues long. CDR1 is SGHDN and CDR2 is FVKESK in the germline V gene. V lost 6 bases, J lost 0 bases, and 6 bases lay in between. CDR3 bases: TGTGCCAGCAGGTCGAGCTCTGGAAACACCATATATTTT. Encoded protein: CASRSSSGNTIYF.

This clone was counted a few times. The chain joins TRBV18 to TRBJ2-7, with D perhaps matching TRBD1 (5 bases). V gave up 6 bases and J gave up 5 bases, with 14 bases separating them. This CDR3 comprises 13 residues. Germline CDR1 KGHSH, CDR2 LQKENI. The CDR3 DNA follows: TGTGCCAGCTCGACCTCTCAGGACAACGAGCAGTACGTC. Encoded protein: CASSTSQDNEQYV.

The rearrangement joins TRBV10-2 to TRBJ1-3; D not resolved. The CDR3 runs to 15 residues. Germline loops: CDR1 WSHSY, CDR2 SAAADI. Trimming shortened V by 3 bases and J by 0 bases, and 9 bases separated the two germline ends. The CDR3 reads CASSDYTDSGNTIYF. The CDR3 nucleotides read TGCGCCAGCAGTGACTATACAGACTCTGGAAACACCATATATTTT.

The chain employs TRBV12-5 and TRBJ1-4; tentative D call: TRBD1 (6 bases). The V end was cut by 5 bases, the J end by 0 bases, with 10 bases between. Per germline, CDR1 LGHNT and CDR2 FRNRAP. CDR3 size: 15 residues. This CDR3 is CASGRGQTTNEKLFF. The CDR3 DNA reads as TGTGCTAGTGGTCGAGGACAGACAACTAATGAAAAACTGTTTTTT.

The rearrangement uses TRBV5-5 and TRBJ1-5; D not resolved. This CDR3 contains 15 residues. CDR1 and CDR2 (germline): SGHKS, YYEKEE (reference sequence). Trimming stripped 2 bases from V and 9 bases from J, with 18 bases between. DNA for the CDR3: TGTGCCAGCAGCTTCGTAACACAGCCGGGGTGGCCCCAGCATTTT. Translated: CASSFVTQPGWPQHF.

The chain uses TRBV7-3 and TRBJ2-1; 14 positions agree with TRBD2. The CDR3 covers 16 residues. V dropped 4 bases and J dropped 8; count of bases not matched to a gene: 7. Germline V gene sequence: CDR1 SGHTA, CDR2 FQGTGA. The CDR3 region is CASSSLGLAGGHEQFF. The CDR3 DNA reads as TGTGCCAGCAGCTCCCTAGGACTAGCGGGGGGTCATGAGCAGTTCTTC.

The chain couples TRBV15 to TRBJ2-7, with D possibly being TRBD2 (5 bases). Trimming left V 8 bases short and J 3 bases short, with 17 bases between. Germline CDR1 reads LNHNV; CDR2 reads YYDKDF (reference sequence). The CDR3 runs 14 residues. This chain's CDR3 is CATSTTGNDYEQYF. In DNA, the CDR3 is TGTGCCACCTCCACGACGGGGAACGACTACGAGCAGTACTTC.

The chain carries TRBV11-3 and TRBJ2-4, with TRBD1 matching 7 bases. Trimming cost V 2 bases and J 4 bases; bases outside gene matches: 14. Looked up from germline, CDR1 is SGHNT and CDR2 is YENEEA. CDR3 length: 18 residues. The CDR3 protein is CASSLLLAVTGKKNIQYF. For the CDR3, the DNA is TGTGCCAGCAGCTTACTCCTTGCCGTGACAGGGAAGAAAAACATTCAGTACTTC.

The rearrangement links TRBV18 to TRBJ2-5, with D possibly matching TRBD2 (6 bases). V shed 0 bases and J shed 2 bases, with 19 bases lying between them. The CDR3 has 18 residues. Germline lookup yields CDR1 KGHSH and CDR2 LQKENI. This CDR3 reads CASSPPGRRDPSQETQYF. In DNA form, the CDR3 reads TGTGCCAGCTCACCACCCGGCAGGCGGGACCCCTCTCAAGAGACCCAGTACTTC. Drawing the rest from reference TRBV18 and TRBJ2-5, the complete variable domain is NAGVMQNPRHLVRRRGQEARLRCSPMKGHSHVYWYRQLPEEGLKFMVYLQKENIIDESGMPKERFSAEFPKEGPSILRIQQVVRGDSAAYFCASSPPGRRDPSQETQYFGPGTRLLVL.

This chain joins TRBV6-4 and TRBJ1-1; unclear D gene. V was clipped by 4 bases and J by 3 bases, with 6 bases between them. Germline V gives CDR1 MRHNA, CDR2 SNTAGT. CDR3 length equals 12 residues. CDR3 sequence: CASSGQDTEAFF. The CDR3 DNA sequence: TGTGCCAGCAGTGGTCAGGACACTGAAGCTTTCTTT.

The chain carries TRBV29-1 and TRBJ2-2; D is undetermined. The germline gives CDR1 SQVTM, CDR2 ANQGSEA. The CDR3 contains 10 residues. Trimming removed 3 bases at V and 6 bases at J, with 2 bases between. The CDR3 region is CSVDAGELFF. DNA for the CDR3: TGCAGCGTTGACGCCGGGGAGCTGTTTTTT.

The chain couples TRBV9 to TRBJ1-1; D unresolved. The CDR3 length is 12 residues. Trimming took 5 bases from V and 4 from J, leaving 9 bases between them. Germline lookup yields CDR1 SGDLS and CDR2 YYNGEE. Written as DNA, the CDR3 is TGTGCCAGCAGGCGAGGCGTCACTGAAGCTTTCTTT. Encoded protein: CASRRGVTEAFF.

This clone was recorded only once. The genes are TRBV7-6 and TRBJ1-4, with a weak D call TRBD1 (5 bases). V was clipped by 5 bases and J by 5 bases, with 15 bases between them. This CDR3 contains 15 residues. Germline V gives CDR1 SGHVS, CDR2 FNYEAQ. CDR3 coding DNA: TGTGCCAGCAGCCAGGGCCCTGGCCCAAATGAAAAACTGTTTTTT. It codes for CASSQGPGPNEKLFF.

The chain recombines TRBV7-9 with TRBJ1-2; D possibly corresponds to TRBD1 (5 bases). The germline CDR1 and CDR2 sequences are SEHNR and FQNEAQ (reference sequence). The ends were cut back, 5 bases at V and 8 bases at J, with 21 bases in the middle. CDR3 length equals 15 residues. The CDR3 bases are TGTGCCAGCAGCCCACCCATAGCCAGGGCGGGAGGCTACACCTTC. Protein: CASSPPIARAGGYTF. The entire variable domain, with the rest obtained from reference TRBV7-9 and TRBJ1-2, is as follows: DTGVSQNPRHKITKRGQNVTFRCDPISEHNRLYWYRQTLGQGPEFLTYFQNEAQLEKSRLLSDRFSAERPKGSFSTLEIQRTEQGDSAMYLCASSPPIARAGGYTFGSGTRLTVV.

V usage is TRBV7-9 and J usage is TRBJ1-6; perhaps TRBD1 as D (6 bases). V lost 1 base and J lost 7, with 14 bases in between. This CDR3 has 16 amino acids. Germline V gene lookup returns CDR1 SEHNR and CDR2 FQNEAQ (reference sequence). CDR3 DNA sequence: TGTGCCAGCAGCTTAGGTTCAGGGGCTGGGAATTCACCCCTCCACTTT. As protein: CASSLGSGAGNSPLHF.

The DNA of the CDR3 is TGTGCCAGCTCACCTCGGACAGGGAACACTGAAGCTTTCTTT. It yields the protein CASSPRTGNTEAFF. J is TRBJ1-1 and V is TRBV18; 7 nucleotides agree with TRBD1. Germline assignment: CDR1 KGHSH and CDR2 LQKENI. J gave up 1 base and V 3 bases, and 2 bases lay outside the gene matches. This CDR3 comprises 14 residues.

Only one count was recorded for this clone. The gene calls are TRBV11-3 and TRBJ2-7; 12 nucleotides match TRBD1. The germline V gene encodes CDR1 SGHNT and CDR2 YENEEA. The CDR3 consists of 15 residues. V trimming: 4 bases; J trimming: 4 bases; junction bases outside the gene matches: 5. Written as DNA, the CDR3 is TGTGCCAGCAGCTCACCGGGACAGGGGGCTTACGAGCAGTACTTC. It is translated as CASSSPGQGAYEQYF.